Shown below are 4 T cell receptor beta chains from a single sample sequenced in a study of cytomegalovirus exposure and HLA in healthy donors. Clones were read by immunoSEQ multiplex PCR, and TCRdb kept only the in-frame ones, dropping some. The data hold over 150,000 clones, with about 90% observed a single time. Sequenced sample: PBMCs. These receptor sequences come from a woman between 18 and 29 years old in good health and CMV-seropositive.

This rearrangement joins TRBV19 to TRBJ2-3, with D tentatively TRBD2 (6 bases). This CDR3 comprises 11 residues. The V gene's germline CDR1 is LNHDA and CDR2 SQIVND (reference sequence). V lost 5 bases to trimming and J lost 8 bases, with 8 bases between them. DNA of the CDR3: TGTGCCAGTAGTCCCGGGAGTACGCAGTATTTT. As protein: CASSPGSTQYF. Using reference TRBV19 and TRBJ2-3 for the parts outside the CDR3, the full variable domain is DGGITQSPKYLFRKEGQNVTLSCEQNLNHDAMYWYRQDPGQGLRLIYYSQIVNDFQKGDIAEGYSVSREKKESFPLTVTSAQKNPTAFYLCASSPGSTQYFGPGTRLTVL.

V gene TRBV15 combines with J gene TRBJ2-7, with 10 bases fitting TRBD1. V was clipped by 1 base and J by 6 bases; unmatched bases: 6. This CDR3 contains 15 residues. CDR1 is LNHNV and CDR2 is YYDKDF in the germline V gene (reference sequence). CDR3 residues: CATSRGGTGESEQYF. The CDR3 region has the DNA TGTGCCACCAGCAGAGGAGGGACAGGGGAGAGCGAGCAGTACTTC.

The chain joins TRBV7-2 to TRBJ2-7; 10 positions agree with TRBD2. V was clipped by 4 bases and J by 3 bases; unmatched bases: 6. CDR1 is SGHTA and CDR2 is FQGNSA in the germline V gene. CDR3 length equals 15 residues. CDR3 nucleotides: TGTGCCAGCAGCTATATAGCGGGGGGCATCTACGAGCAGTACTTC. Its protein is CASSYIAGGIYEQYF.

The chain couples TRBV4-1 to TRBJ2-7, with 10 bases fitting TRBD2. The CDR3 extends over 17 amino acids. Germline CDR1 and CDR2: MGHRA and YSYEKL. V dropped 0 bases and J dropped 0; count of bases not matched to a gene: 5. The DNA for the CDR3 is TGCGCCAGCAGCCAAGATAGGGGGACTAGCGACTCCTACGAGCAGTACTTC. As protein: CASSQDRGTSDSYEQYF.